This T cell receptor beta chain was captured in a study of control samples from healthy donors and cancer patients. The CDR3 sequence is 13 residues long. The germline CDR1 and CDR2 sequences are LNHDA and SQIVND (reference sequence). Trimming took 6 bases from V and 0 from J, leaving 3 bases between them. Sequencing was performed with immunoSEQ multiplex PCR; in TCRdb, only in-frame clones are kept and a portion is missing. This sample yields 84,000 or so clones, of which 84% are seen a single time; 9.5% to 13% belongs to the top ten. The chain has TRBV19 and TRBJ2-6; no clear D. The sample consisted of PBMCs. This TCR came from a man aged 55-75 years with head and neck cancer. CDR3 amino acids: CASRRSGANVLTF. DNA of the CDR3: TGTGCCAGTAGACGCTCTGGGGCCAACGTCCTGACTTTC.